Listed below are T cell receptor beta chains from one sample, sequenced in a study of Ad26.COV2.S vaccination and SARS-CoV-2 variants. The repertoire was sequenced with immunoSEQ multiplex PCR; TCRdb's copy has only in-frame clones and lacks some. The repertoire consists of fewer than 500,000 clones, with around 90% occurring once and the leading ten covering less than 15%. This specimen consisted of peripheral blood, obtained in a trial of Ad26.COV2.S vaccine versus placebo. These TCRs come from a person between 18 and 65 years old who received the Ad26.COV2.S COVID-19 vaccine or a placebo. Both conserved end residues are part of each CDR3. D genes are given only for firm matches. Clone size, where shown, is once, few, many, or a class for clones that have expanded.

DNA: TGTGCCTGGAGTATTCGGGGGAGCACCGGGGAGCTGTTTTTT; CDR3: CAWSIRGSTGELFF; J: TRBJ2-2; D: .; length: 14; V: TRBV30; size: .
DNA: TGTGCCAGCAGTTCACAAACAGGGGTTAGGGAGACCCAGTACTTC; CDR3: CASSSQTGVRETQYF; J: TRBJ2-5; D: TRBD1; length: 15; V: TRBV6-5; size: few
DNA: .; CDR3: CASSVAGGIYGYTF; J: TRBJ1-2; D: .; length: 14; V: TRBV9; size: .
DNA: TGTGCCAGCACCCCCTATGCGGCGGGAGGCACCTACGAGCAGTACTTC; CDR3: CASTPYAAGGTYEQYF; J: TRBJ2-7; D: TRBD2; length: 16; V: TRBV27; size: .
DNA: TGTGCCATCAGTGCACGCGGTTCGGAGACCCAGTACTTC; CDR3: CAISARGSETQYF; J: TRBJ2-5; D: .; length: 13; V: TRBV10-3; size: .
DNA: TGTGCCAGTAGTATAGAAGCGGTACCCTACGAGCAGTACTTC; CDR3: CASSIEAVPYEQYF; J: TRBJ2-7; D: .; length: 14; V: TRBV19; size: .
DNA: TGTGCCAGCTCACCACGCGCAGACCAAGAGACCCAGTACTTC; CDR3: CASSPRADQETQYF; J: TRBJ2-5; D: .; length: 14; V: TRBV18; size: .
DNA: TGCACCAGCAGCGCCCGACTAGCGCCCCAAGAGACCCAGTACTTC; CDR3: CTSSARLAPQETQYF; J: TRBJ2-5; D: .; length: 15; V: TRBV1; size: .
DNA: TGTGCCAGCAGTTACGGGGGCGGCGCGGCTAGCACAGATACGCAGTATTTT; CDR3: CASSYGGGAASTDTQYF; J: TRBJ2-3; D: .; length: 17; V: TRBV6-2/TRBV6-3; size: .
DNA: TGCGCCAGCAGCCGCAGGACTAGCATAACCGGGGAGCTGTTTTTT; CDR3: CASSRRTSITGELFF; J: TRBJ2-2; D: TRBD2; length: 15; V: TRBV4-3; size: .
DNA: TGTGCCAGCAGTTACTCGAGCGGGCCCTACAATGAGCAGTTCTTC; CDR3: CASSYSSGPYNEQFF; J: TRBJ2-1; D: .; length: 15; V: TRBV6-5; size: .
DNA: TGTGCCAGCAGCCAACCTACTAGCGGGAGCTACGAGCAGTACTTC; CDR3: CASSQPTSGSYEQYF; J: TRBJ2-7; D: TRBD2; length: 15; V: TRBV4-2; size: few
DNA: TGTGCCAGCAGCCATCCGGAGGGGCGGGATCCTTACGAGCAGTACTTC; CDR3: CASSHPEGRDPYEQYF; J: TRBJ2-7; D: .; length: 16; V: TRBV7-2; size: .
DNA: TGTGCCAGCAGCAAAAACACAGGGTACAATGAGCAGTTCTTC; CDR3: CASSKNTGYNEQFF; J: TRBJ2-1; D: .; length: 14; V: TRBV21-1; size: .
DNA: TGTGCCAGCAGCCCAGGACTAGCGGGGAGCAACGAGCAGTACTTC; CDR3: CASSPGLAGSNEQYF; J: TRBJ2-7; D: TRBD2; length: 15; V: TRBV5-8; size: few
DNA: TGTGCCACCGCCTCACTCAGCGGGAAAGCCTACGAGCAGTACTTC; CDR3: CATASLSGKAYEQYF; J: TRBJ2-7; D: TRBD2; length: 15; V: TRBV6-4; size: .
DNA: TGTGCCAGCAGCACCCCCAGCACAGATACGCAGTATTTT; CDR3: CASSTPSTDTQYF; J: TRBJ2-3; D: .; length: 13; V: TRBV7-2; size: once
DNA: TGTGCCAGCAGCCCTGGACCCGGTCCCCCCTCCTACGAGCAGTACTTC; CDR3: CASSPGPGPPSYEQYF; J: TRBJ2-7; D: .; length: 16; V: TRBV9; size: .
DNA: TGTGCCAGCAGTTTGGCCACTGAAGCTTTCTTT; CDR3: CASSLATEAFF; J: TRBJ1-1; D: .; length: 11; V: TRBV12-3/TRBV12-4; size: .
DNA: TGTGCCAGCAGGACTAGCGGGAGCTATGAGCAGTTCTTC; CDR3: CASRTSGSYEQFF; J: TRBJ2-1; D: TRBD2; length: 13; V: TRBV25-1; size: .
DNA: TGTGCCAGCAGTTTCCCCTCCTCCTACGAGCAGTACTTC; CDR3: CASSFPSSYEQYF; J: TRBJ2-7; D: .; length: 13; V: TRBV12-3/TRBV12-4; size: .
DNA: TGTGCCAGCAGCCCCGGGGCAGGGGTCCCCTACGAGCAGTACTTC; CDR3: CASSPGAGVPYEQYF; J: TRBJ2-7; D: .; length: 15; V: TRBV6-5; size: .
DNA: TGTGCCAGCAGTGGGCAAGGGATAGGGAGCGAGCAGTACTTC; CDR3: CASSGQGIGSEQYF; J: TRBJ2-7; D: .; length: 14; V: TRBV2; size: .